This TCR beta chain was profiled in a study of chemoradiotherapy in HPV16-positive cancers. Per the germline V gene, CDR1 is SGHNT and CDR2 is YYREEE (reference sequence). The CDR3 runs 15 residues. The V and J ends lost 3 bases and 3 bases respectively, with 15 bases between them. Repertoires were generated with immunoSEQ multiplex PCR, while TCRdb's copy carries only in-frame clones and drops some. The sample contains more than 1,500 clones, roughly four fifths of which appear only once. This TCR was sampled from a human donor with HPV-associated anogenital cancer. Source: tumor tissue, taken from a patient who underwent chemoradiotherapy. V usage is TRBV5-4 and J usage is TRBJ1-2; D gene ambiguous. This CDR3 reads CASSSQGSADYGYTF. Here the CDR3 DNA reads TGTGCCAGCAGCTCCCAAGGGAGTGCCGACTATGGCTACACCTTC.